These T cell receptor beta chains were read from a single sample in a study of T-cell reconstitution after alpha-beta-depleted transplantation in children. TCRdb passed the PCR reads through MiXCR, listing each CDR3 protein once. Among hundreds of thousands of distinct CDR3 sequences listed, approximately 24% were seen once. The specimen was PBMCs, mostly from graft donor cells, collected 360 days after TCRalphabeta/CD19-depleted stem cell transplant. The receptors originated from a female patient between 2 and 15 years old who had a stem cell transplant for congenital amegakaryocytic thrombocytopenia, so the T cells may come from the graft donor. Each CDR3 is given with its conserved first and last residue. Fields, in order: V gene, clone size, D gene, J gene, CDR3 protein, CDR3 DNA. D genes are given only for firm matches. Size tells how often a clone was seen (once, few, many) or the class of an expanded clone, and some rows leave it out.

>TRBV12-3/TRBV12-4|NA|NA|TRBJ1-1
CASSLRGDLGRAFF
TGTGCCAGCAGTTTAAGGGGGGACTTAGGGAGGGCTTTCTTT
>TRBV12-3/TRBV12-4|many|TRBD2|TRBJ2-1
CASSYLAGGPYNEQFF
TGTGCCAGCAGTTACTTGGCGGGAGGGCCCTACAATGAGCAGTTCTTC
>TRBV7-6|once|TRBD2|TRBJ2-2
CASKGLAGSGELFF
TGTGCCAGCAAAGGACTAGCGGGTTCCGGGGAGCTGTTTTTT
>TRBV3-1|few|NA|TRBJ2-5
CASSQVPGEETQYF
TGTGCCAGCAGCCAAGTCCCAGGGGAAGAGACCCAGTACTTC
>TRBV19|NA|NA|TRBJ2-5
CASSIRSAGTQETQYF
TGTGCCAGTAGTATTAGGTCCGCCGGGACACAAGAGACCCAGTACTTC
>TRBV20-1|few|NA|TRBJ2-1
CSAPKGVEQFF
TGCAGTGCGCCGAAGGGCGTTGAGCAGTTCTTC
>TRBV2|NA|TRBD2|TRBJ2-2
CASSGTRSTGELFF
TGTGCCAGCAGCGGGACTAGGAGCACCGGGGAGCTGTTTTTT
>TRBV25-1|many|NA|TRBJ2-6
CASSESGTGANVLTF
TGTGCCAGCAGTGAATCTGGGACTGGGGCCAACGTCCTGACTTTC
>TRBV28|few|TRBD2|TRBJ2-1
CASSFFPGGKNNEQFF
TGTGCCAGCAGTTTTTTTCCGGGAGGAAAGAACAATGAGCAGTTCTTC
>TRBV11-3|NA|TRBD2|TRBJ2-1
CASSPGGVYNEQFF
TGTGCCAGCAGCCCCGGGGGGGTGTACAATGAGCAGTTCTTC
>TRBV12-3/TRBV12-4|many|TRBD1|TRBJ1-2
CASNFGQVGGYTF
TGTGCCAGTAACTTCGGACAGGTGGGCGGCTACACCTTC
>TRBV20-1|NA|NA|TRBJ1-4
CSAGDNEKLFF
TGCAGTGCCGGCGATAATGAAAAACTGTTTTTT
>TRBV4-1|NA|NA|TRBJ2-1
CASSQGTGTVEQFF
TGCGCCAGCAGCCAAGGTACCGGTACAGTTGAGCAGTTCTTC
>TRBV19|NA|TRBD2|TRBJ2-1
CASSIVGLAGGSYNEQFF
TGTGCCAGTAGTATAGTGGGACTAGCGGGAGGCTCCTACAATGAGCAGTTCTTC
>TRBV7-9|NA|TRBD1|TRBJ1-4
CASSPWTGTREKLFF
TGTGCCAGCAGCCCATGGACAGGGACAAGAGAAAAACTGTTTTTT
>TRBV12-3/TRBV12-4|NA|TRBD1|TRBJ2-5
CASSFCDRVGTQYF
TGTGCCAGCAGTTTTTGTGACAGGGTCGGGACCCAGTACTTC
>TRBV3-1|NA|NA|TRBJ2-2
CASSQWIGSTGELFF
TGTGCCAGCAGCCAATGGATCGGCAGCACCGGGGAGCTGTTTTTT
>TRBV30|NA|NA|TRBJ1-1
CAFRTDMNTEAFF
TGTGCCTTTAGGACCGATATGAACACTGAAGCTTTCTTT
>TRBV12-3/TRBV12-4|NA|NA|TRBJ2-7
CASSFWQPSSYEQYF
TGTGCCAGCAGTTTCTGGCAACCTAGCTCCTACGAGCAGTACTTC
>TRBV25-1|few|NA|TRBJ1-2
CASSGKKPEGHGYTF
TGTGCCAGCAGCGGAAAAAAACCAGAAGGGCATGGCTACACCTTC
>TRBV4-1|NA|NA|TRBJ2-5
CASSQDQGVETQYF
TGCGCCAGCAGCCAAGACCAGGGAGTCGAGACCCAGTACTTC
>TRBV20-1|few|TRBD2|TRBJ2-2
CSARSAGGVGELFF
TGCAGTGCTAGATCTGCGGGAGGGGTTGGGGAGCTGTTTTTT
>TRBV14|few|NA|TRBJ1-1
CASSQGVSLMNTEAFF
TGTGCCAGCAGCCAAGGTGTCAGTCTAATGAACACTGAAGCTTTCTTT
>TRBV4-2|NA|TRBD2|TRBJ2-3
CASSHGLAGRGDTQYF
TGTGCCAGCAGCCACGGACTAGCGGGGCGGGGAGATACGCAGTATTTT
>TRBV4-2|NA|NA|TRBJ1-2
CASSQRYRRPSGGYTF
TGTGCCAGCAGCCAAAGATACCGTCGGCCCTCGGGTGGCTACACCTTC
>TRBV29-1|few|TRBD2|TRBJ2-1
CSALGGVGGFYNEQFF
TGCAGCGCCCTCGGTGGTGTCGGGGGGTTCTACAATGAGCAGTTCTTC
>TRBV7-9|few|NA|TRBJ2-2
CASSNKNTGELFF
TGTGCCAGCAGCAACAAGAACACCGGGGAGCTGTTTTTT
>TRBV7-2|NA|NA|TRBJ2-3
CASSYPAGDTQYF
TGTGCCAGCAGCTATCCCGCGGGAGATACGCAGTATTTT
>TRBV7-2|NA|NA|TRBJ2-3
CASSPPPGPTDTQYF
TGTGCCAGCAGCCCTCCTCCGGGGCCCACAGATACGCAGTATTTT
>TRBV25-1|many|NA|TRBJ1-1
CASSEITGPTEAFF
TGTGCCAGCAGTGAAATAACAGGGCCTACTGAAGCTTTCTTT
>TRBV7-2|few|NA|TRBJ2-7
CASSGRGHYEQYF
TGTGCCAGCAGCGGACGGGGCCATTACGAGCAGTACTTC